In this sample, the clone carrying this T cell receptor beta chain turned up a few times. This entry is derived from a study of T cells in Graves' hyperthyroidism and ophthalmopathy. TCR beta CDR3 regions were amplified from RNA. The HTBI primer set was used in a first-round RT-PCR of the TCR CDR3. TCRdb used MiXCR to reprocess the multiplex PCR reads, holding one entry per CDR3 protein. There are 500,000 to 650,000 distinct CDR3 sequences in the sample; approximately 17% occur only once, and 15% to 20% lies in the top ten. The CDR3 has 16 residues. Germline CDR1 and CDR2: MNHEY and SMNVEV (reference sequence). The V gene lost 3 bases and the J gene lost 0 bases, with 12 bases spanning the gap.

The chain couples TRBV27 to TRBJ2-4; D is unresolved. The receptor was isolated from a woman under 30 with Graves' ophthalmopathy. The specimen was blood. CDR3 amino acids: CASSFNSAVAKNIQYF. CDR3 coding DNA: TGTGCCAGCAGTTTTAACAGTGCAGTAGCCAAAAACATTCAGTACTTC.